This T cell receptor (beta chain) was recovered during a study of CD8 T cells in Susac syndrome. Reverse transcription used about 0.45 to 1 ug RNA and random hexamers. By means of immunoSEQ multiplex PCR, TCR beta CDR3 spanning 54 Vbeta and 13 Jbeta underwent amplification. TCRdb recomputed calls from the immunoSEQ multiplex PCR reads with MiXCR, one row per CDR3 protein. The sample lists more than 100,000 distinct CDR3 sequences, nearly 95% seen once, with more than 0.09% in the top ten. This clonotype appeared once. With 4 bases clipped from V and 3 bases from J, the junction kept 13 bases outside the gene matches. There are 18 residues in the CDR3. CDR1 and CDR2 (germline): LGHDT, YNNKEL (reference sequence).

The sequenced material came from CD4+ T cells from PBMCs. V is TRBV3-1 and J is TRBJ2-1, with 9 bases lining up with TRBD2. This clonotype was sampled from a human donor in good health. The DNA of the CDR3 is TGTGCCAGCAGCCCCCCAGAGACTAGCGGACTCTTCTACAATGAGCAGTTCTTC. This gives the protein CASSPPETSGLFYNEQFF.